This passage covers 15 T cell receptor beta chains from one sample sequenced in a study of T cells expressing NK-cell markers. TCRdb reprocessed the 5' RACE reads and reports one entry per CDR3 protein, with no DNA. The record lists hundreds of thousands of distinct CDR3 sequences, of which the ten most abundant hold approximately 3.6%. The sequenced material came from blood T cells: a sorted CD56 or NKG2C T cell subset, CD4+ or CD8+ T cells, or bulk PBMC T cells (not recorded which). Every receptor here comes from a man aged 18 to 35 in good health.

The rearrangement joins TRBV5-1 to TRBJ2-3; TCRdb outputs TRBD2, but without DNA this stays unchecked. Germline loops: CDR1 SGHRS, CDR2 YFSETQ. CDR3 size: 18 residues. CDR3 sequence: CASSLELARSSSTDTQYF.

The rearrangement links TRBV4-1 to TRBJ2-1; the TCRdb D gene call, TRBD1, has no DNA to confirm it. CDR3 length: 14 residues. Germline lookup yields CDR1 MGHRA and CDR2 YSYEKL. CDR3 amino acids: CASSQRTPLDEQFF.

V gene TRBV20-1 combines with J gene TRBJ2-2; lacking DNA, the TRBD1 call made by TCRdb goes unchecked. CDR1 and CDR2 from the germline V gene are DFQATT and SNEGSKA (reference sequence). This CDR3 has 14 amino acids. CDR3 loop: CSATPGPVGRELFF.

The chain links TRBV30 to TRBJ2-7; as DNA is missing, the TRBD2 call by TCRdb cannot be tested. CDR3 length: 12 residues. The germline V gene has CDR1 GTSNPN and CDR2 SVGIG (reference sequence). The chain's CDR3 is CAWSVPPEGRYF.

This rearrangement joins TRBV10-3 to TRBJ1-2; TCRdb lists TRBD1, though no DNA is available to test this call. The CDR3 is 16 residues long. The germline V gene has CDR1 ENHRY and CDR2 SYGVKD. The CDR3 loop reads CAISESKQGVRNGYTF.

The chain links TRBV18 to TRBJ2-5. This CDR3 contains 15 residues. CDR1 and CDR2 from the germline V gene are KGHSH and LQKENI. The CDR3 sequence is CASSPSGLTLETQYF.

V gene TRBV10-3 combines with J gene TRBJ1-2; TCRdb outputs TRBD1, but without DNA this stays unchecked. The germline CDR1 and CDR2 sequences are ENHRY and SYGVKD. The CDR3 is made up of 14 amino acids. The CDR3 protein is CAIRGTGRNYGYTF.

V and J are TRBV4-1 and TRBJ1-1. The CDR3 is made up of 16 amino acids. The germline V gene encodes CDR1 MGHRA and CDR2 YSYEKL. The CDR3 protein is CASSPGQGGGPLEAFF.

The J gene is TRBJ2-5, the V gene TRBV5-1; TCRdb's assignment of TRBD2 cannot be checked, as there is no DNA. The CDR3 loop spans 13 amino acids. Germline V gene lookup returns CDR1 SGHRS and CDR2 YFSETQ. The CDR3 loop reads CAIRRRTQETQYF.

The chain uses TRBV15 and TRBJ1-1. CDR1 is LNHNV, CDR2 YYDKDF, per germline (reference sequence). The CDR3 is 13 amino acids. CDR3: CATSMDTSTEAFF.

V is TRBV6-2 or TRBV6-3 and J is TRBJ2-7; TCRdb designates TRBD1, a call that cannot be tested without DNA. The CDR3 is 15 amino acids. Germline V gives CDR1 MNHEY, CDR2 SVGEGT. The CDR3: CASSYRRLQAYEQYF.

The rearrangement joins TRBV20-1 to TRBJ2-5; the D call of TRBD2 rests on TCRdb alone, since no DNA is present to check it. Looked up from germline, CDR1 is DFQATT and CDR2 is SNEGSKA (reference sequence). The CDR3 is 16 amino acids. The CDR3 is CSATPRLAGEQETQYF.

The gene calls are TRBV6-1 and TRBJ2-1; the D gene TCRdb calls, TRBD1, cannot be checked with no DNA. This CDR3 is 16 amino acids long. Germline CDR1 MNHNS, CDR2 SASEGT. The CDR3: CASSRQGRRTYNEQFF.

This chain uses TRBV5-1 with TRBJ2-1; TCRdb gives TRBD1 as the D gene, but with no DNA this cannot be confirmed. The CDR3 is 14 amino acids. Germline V CDR1 and CDR2: SGHRS, YFSETQ. The CDR3 sequence is CASSLGQGWNEQFF.

J is TRBJ2-3 and V is TRBV5-1; the D call from TCRdb, TRBD1, cannot be confirmed without DNA. This CDR3 contains 14 residues. Germline CDR1 reads SGHRS; CDR2 reads YFSETQ. This chain's CDR3 is CASSPDRGQDTQYF. The variable domain in full, with the rest retrieved from reference TRBV5-1 and TRBJ2-3, is KAGVTQTPRYLIKTRGQQVTLSCSPISGHRSVSWYQQTPGQGLQFLFEYFSETQRNKGNFPGRFSGRQFSNSRSEMNVSTLELGDSALYLCASSPDRGQDTQYFGPGTRLTVL.